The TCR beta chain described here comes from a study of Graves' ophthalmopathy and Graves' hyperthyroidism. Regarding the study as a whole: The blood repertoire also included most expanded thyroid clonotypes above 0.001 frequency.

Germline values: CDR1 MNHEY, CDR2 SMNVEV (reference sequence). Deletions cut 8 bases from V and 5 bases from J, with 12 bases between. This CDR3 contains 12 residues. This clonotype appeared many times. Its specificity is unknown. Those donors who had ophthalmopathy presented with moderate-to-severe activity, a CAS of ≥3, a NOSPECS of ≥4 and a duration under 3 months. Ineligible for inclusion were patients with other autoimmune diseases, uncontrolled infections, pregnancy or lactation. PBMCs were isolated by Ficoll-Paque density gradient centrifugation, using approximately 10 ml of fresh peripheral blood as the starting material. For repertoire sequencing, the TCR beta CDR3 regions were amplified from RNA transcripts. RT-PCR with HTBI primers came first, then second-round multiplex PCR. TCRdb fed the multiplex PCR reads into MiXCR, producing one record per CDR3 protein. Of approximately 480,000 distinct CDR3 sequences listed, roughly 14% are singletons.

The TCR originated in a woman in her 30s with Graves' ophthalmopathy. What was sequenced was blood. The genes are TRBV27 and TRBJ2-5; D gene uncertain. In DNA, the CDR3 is TGTGCCAGCGGAAGTTTGTATGAGACCCAGTACTTC. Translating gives CASGSLYETQYF.